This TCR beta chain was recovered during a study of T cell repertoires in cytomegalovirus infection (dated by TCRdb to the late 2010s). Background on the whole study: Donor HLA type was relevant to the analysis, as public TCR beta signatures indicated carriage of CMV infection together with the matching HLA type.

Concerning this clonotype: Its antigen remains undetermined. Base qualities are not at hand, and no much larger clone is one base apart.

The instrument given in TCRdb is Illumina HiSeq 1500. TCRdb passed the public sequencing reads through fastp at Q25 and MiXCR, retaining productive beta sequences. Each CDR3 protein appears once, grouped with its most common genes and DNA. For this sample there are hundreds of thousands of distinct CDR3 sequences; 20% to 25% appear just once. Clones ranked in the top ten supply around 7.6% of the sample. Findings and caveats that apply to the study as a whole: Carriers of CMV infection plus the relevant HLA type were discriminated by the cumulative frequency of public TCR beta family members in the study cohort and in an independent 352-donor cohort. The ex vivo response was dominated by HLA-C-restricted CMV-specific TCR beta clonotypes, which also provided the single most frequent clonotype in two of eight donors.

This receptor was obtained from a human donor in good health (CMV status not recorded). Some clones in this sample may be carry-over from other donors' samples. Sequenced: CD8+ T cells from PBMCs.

The nucleotides read TGTGCCATCAGTGTAATTGGGGGGCGCAAAGGCACTGAAGCTTTCTTT. This sequence encodes CAISVIGGRKGTEAFF. This receptor chain uses TRBV10-3 and TRBJ1-1; the D gene is perhaps TRBD1, from 6 matching bases. The V and J ends are trimmed by 4 bases and 4 bases, leaving 19 bases between them. Taken from the germline V gene, the CDR1 and CDR2 loops are ENHRY and SYGVKD. The CDR3 goes from the cysteine to the phenylalanine over 16 residues. Of the read, only the CDR3 DNA is kept; its 48 bases are in frame from base 1.